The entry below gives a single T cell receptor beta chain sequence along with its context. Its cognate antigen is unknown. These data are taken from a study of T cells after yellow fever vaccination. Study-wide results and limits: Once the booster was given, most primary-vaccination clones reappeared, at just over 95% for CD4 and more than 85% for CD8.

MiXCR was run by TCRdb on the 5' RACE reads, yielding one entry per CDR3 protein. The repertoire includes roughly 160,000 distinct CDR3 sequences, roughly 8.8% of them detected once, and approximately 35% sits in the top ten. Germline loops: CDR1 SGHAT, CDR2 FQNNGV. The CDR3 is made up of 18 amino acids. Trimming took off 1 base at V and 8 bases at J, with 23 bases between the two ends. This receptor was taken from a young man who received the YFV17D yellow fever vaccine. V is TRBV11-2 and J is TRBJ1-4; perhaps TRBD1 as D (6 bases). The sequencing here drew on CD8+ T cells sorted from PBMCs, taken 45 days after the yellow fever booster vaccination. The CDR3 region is CASSLGHPLQGYEEKLFF. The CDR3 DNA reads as TGTGCCAGCAGCTTAGGCCACCCACTACAGGGCTATGAAGAAAAACTGTTTTTT.